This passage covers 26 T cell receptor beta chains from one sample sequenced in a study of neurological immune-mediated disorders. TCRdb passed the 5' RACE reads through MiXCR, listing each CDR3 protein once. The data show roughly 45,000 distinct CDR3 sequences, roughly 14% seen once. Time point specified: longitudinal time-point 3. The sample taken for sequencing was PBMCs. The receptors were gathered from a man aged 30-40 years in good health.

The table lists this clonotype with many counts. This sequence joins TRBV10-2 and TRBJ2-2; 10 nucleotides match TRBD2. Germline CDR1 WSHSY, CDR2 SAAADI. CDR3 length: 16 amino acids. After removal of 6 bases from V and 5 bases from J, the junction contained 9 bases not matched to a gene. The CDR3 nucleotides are TGCGCCAGCAGGGGTGTACTAGCGGGAAGTACCGGGGAGCTGTTTTTT. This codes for CASRGVLAGSTGELFF.

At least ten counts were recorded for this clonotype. The CDR3 is CAIRDPLISYNEQFF. CDR3 coding DNA: TGTGCCATCAGAGACCCTTTGATCTCCTACAATGAGCAGTTCTTC. J is TRBJ2-1 and V is TRBV10-3; D is unresolved. CDR3 length: 15 amino acids. Germline-derived CDR1 and CDR2 are ENHRY and SYGVKD. With 6 bases removed from V and 0 bases from J, the gap between germline ends came to 12 bases.

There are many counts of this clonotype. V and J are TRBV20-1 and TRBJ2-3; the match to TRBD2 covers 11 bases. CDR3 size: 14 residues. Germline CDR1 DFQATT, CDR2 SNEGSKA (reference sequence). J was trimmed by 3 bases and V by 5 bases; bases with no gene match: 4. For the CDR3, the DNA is TGCAGTGCTCCGGGACTAGCGGTAACAGATACGCAGTATTTT. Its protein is CSAPGLAVTDTQYF.

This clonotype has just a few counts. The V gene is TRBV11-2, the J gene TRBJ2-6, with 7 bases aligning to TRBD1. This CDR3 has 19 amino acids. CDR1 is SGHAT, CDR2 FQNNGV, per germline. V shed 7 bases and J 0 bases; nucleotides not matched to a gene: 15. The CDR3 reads CASNPGQTIRSSGANVLTF. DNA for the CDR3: TGTGCCAGCAACCCGGGACAGACAATTCGCAGCTCTGGGGCCAACGTCCTGACTTTC.

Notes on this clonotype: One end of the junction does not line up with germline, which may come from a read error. The CDR3 here is CATRGPTDNANYYKQYF. In DNA form, the CDR3 reads TGTGCCACCCGTGGGCCCACTGACAACGCGAATTACTACAAGCAGTACTTC. The V gene is TRBV24-1, the J gene TRBJ2-7, with unresolved D. Looked up from germline, CDR1 is KGHDR and CDR2 is SFDVKD. CDR3 length: 17 residues.

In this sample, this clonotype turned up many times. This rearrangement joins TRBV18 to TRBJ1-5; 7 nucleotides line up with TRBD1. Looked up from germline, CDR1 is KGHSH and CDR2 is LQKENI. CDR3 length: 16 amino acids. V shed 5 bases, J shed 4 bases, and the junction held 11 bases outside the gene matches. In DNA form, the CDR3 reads TGTGCCAGCTCATACCAGCGGGACAGTCGGAATCAGCCCCAGCATTTT. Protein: CASSYQRDSRNQPQHF.

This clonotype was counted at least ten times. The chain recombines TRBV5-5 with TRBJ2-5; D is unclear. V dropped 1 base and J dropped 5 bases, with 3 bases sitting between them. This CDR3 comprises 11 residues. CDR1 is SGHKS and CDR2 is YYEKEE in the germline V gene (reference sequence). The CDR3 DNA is TGTGCCAGCAGCTTGTGGGAGACCCAGTACTTC. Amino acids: CASSLWETQYF.

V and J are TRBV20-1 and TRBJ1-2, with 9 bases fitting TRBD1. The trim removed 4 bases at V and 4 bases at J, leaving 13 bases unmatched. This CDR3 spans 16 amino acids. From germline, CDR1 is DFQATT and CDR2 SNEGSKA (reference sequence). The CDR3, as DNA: TGCAGTGCTAAGGGACAGGGACTAACATCCCTCTATGGCTACACCTTC. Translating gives CSAKGQGLTSLYGYTF.

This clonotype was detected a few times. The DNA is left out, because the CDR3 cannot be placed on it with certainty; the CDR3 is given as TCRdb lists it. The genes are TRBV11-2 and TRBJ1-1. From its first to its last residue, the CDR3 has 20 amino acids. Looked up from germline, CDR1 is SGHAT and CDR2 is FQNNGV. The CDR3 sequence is CASSFYICSARVSLNTEAFF.

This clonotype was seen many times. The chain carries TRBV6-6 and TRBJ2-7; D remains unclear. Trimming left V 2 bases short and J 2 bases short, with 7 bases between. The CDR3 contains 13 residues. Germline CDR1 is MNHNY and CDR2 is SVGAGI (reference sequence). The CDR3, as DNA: TGTGCCAGCAGTTACATGGCGACCTACGAGCAGTACTTC. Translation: CASSYMATYEQYF.

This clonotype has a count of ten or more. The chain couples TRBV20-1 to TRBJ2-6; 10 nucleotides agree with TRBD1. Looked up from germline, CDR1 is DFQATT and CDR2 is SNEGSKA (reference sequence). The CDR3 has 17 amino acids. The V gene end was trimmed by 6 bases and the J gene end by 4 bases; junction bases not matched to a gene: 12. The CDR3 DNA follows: TGCAGTGCCAACGCCGGGACAGGGGTGCCCGGGGCCAACGTCCTGACTTTC. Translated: CSANAGTGVPGANVLTF.

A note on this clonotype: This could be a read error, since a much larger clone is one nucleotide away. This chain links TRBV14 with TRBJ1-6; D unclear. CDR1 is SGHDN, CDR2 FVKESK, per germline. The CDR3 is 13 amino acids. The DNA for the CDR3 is TGTGCCAGCAGCCAAGTTAGGTATTCACCCATCCACTTT. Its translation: CASSQVRYSPIHF.

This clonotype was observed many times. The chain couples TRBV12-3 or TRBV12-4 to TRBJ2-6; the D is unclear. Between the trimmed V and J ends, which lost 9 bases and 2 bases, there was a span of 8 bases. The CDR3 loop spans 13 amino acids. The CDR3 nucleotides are TGTGCCAGTTCTGGGGCTGGGGCCAACGTCCTGACTTTC. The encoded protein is CASSGAGANVLTF.

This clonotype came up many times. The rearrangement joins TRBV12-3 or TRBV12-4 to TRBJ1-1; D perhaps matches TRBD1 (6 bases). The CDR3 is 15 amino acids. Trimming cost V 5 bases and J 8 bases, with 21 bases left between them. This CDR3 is CASSHIGYQGQEAFF. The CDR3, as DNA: TGTGCCAGCAGTCACATAGGCTATCAGGGACAAGAAGCTTTCTTT.

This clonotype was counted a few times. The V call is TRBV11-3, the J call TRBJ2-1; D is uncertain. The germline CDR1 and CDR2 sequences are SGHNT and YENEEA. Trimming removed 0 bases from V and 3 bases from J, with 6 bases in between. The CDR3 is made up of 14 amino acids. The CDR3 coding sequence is TGTGCCAGCAGCTTAGATGGGAACTACAATGAGCAGTTCTTC. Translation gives CASSLDGNYNEQFF.

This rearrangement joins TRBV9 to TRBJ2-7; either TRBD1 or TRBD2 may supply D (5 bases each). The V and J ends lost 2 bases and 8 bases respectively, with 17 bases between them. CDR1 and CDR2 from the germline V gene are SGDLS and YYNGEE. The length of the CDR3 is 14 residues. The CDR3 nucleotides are TGTGCCAGCAGCGTCGGGGACGGATCGGAGAAGCAGTACTTC. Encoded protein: CASSVGDGSEKQYF.

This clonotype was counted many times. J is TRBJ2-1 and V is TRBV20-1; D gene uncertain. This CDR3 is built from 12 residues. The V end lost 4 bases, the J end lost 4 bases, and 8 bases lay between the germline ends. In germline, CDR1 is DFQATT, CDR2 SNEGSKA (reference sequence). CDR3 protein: CSANRQYNEQFF. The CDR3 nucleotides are TGCAGTGCTAACCGACAATACAATGAGCAGTTCTTC.

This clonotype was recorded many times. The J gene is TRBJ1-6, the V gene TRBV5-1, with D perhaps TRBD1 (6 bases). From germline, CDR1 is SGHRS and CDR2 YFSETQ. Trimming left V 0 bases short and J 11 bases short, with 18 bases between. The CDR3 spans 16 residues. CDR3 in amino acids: CASSLGNLRGDPPLHF. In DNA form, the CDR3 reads TGCGCCAGCAGCTTGGGGAACCTCAGGGGTGATCCACCCCTCCACTTT.

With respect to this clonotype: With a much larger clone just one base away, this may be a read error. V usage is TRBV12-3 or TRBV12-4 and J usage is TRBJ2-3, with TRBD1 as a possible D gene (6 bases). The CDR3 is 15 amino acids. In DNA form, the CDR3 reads TGTGCCAGCGGGCAGACGACAGGTGGGGCAGATACGCACTATTTT. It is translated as CASGQTTGGADTHYF.

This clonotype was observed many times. CDR3 DNA sequence: TGCGCCAGCAGCCTGCGACAGGGGCCCTACAATGAGCAGTTCTTC. Amino acid sequence: CASSLRQGPYNEQFF. The chain recombines TRBV5-1 with TRBJ2-1, with 8 bases identical to TRBD1. CDR1 is SGHRS and CDR2 is YFSETQ in the germline V gene. V was pared by 4 bases and J by 2 bases, with 5 bases of the junction left unmatched. This CDR3 contains 15 residues.

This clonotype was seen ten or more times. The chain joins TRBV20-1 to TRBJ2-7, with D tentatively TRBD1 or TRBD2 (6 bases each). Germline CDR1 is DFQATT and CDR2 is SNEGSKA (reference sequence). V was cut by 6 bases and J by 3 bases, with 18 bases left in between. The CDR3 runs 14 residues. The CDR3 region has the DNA TGCAGTGCCACAGGGAGGCAGGAGTTCTACGAGCAGTACTTC. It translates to CSATGRQEFYEQYF.

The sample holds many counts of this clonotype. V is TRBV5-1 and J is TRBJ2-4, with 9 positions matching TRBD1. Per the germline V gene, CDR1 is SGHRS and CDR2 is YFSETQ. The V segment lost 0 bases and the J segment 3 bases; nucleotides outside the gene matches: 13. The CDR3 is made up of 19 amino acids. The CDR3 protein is CASSLAGQGTLIGKNIQYF. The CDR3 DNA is TGCGCCAGCAGCTTGGCAGGACAGGGGACTTTAATTGGCAAAAACATTCAGTACTTC.

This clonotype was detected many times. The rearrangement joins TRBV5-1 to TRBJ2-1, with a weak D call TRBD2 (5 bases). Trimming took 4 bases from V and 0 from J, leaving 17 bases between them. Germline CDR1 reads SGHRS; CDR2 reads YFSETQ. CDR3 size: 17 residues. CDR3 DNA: TGCGCCAGCAGCCCAACAGCGGAAGTTAGCTCCTACAATGAGCAGTTCTTC. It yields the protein CASSPTAEVSSYNEQFF.

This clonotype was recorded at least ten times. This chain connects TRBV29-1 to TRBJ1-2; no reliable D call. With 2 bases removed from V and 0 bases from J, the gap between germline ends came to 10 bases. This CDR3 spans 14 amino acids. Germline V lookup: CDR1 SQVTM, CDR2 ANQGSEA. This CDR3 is CSVEFALSNYGYTF. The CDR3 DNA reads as TGCAGCGTTGAATTTGCCTTATCTAACTATGGCTACACCTTC.

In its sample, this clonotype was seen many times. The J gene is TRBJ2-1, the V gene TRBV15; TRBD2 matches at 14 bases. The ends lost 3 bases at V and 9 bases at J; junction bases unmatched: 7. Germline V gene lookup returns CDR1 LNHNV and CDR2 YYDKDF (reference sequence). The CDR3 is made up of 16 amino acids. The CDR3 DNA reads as TGTGCCACCAGCAGGATGGGGACTAGCGGGAGAAGTGAGCAGTTCTTC. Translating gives CATSRMGTSGRSEQFF.

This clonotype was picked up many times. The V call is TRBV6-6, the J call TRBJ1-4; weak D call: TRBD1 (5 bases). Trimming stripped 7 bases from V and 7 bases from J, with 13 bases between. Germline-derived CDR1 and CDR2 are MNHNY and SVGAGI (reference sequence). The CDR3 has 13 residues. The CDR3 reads CASTAGPGEKLFF. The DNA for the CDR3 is TGTGCCAGCACGGCAGGGCCAGGTGAAAAACTGTTTTTT.